The source of this T cell receptor (beta chain) is a study of early T cells in non-severe SARS-CoV-2 infection. Overall study: Investigators sequenced bulk RNA drawn from unsorted whole blood, and chains remained unpaired. Study-wide results and caveats: Matching with VDJdb favored anti-spike CD8 responses (missing private and CD4 specificities).

This clonotype was picked up a small number of times. The antigen is undetermined. Unique molecular identifiers were added to individual cDNA molecules. TCRdb reprocessed the 5' RACE reads with MiXCR, giving one entry per CDR3 protein. The sample has roughly 80,000 distinct CDR3 sequences; over 13% are singletons. Deletions cut 1 base from V and 11 bases from J, with 15 bases between. The CDR3 is made up of 14 amino acids. From germline, CDR1 is GTSNPN and CDR2 SVGIG (reference sequence). The chain is built from TRBV30 and TRBJ1-6; D is ambiguous. Sequencing input: whole blood. This receptor was identified in an adult who was a healthcare worker with PCR-confirmed SARS-CoV-2 infection or an uninfected control (not recorded which). The CDR3 DNA reads as TGTGCCTGGAGTGCGACTCTCGCAGTAGCACCCCTCCACTTT. This translates into CAWSATLAVAPLHF.